The rows below give T cell receptor beta chains drawn from one sample of a study of shared clonotypes between healthy human individuals. Profiled with immunoSEQ multiplex PCR; TCRdb holds only in-frame clones, not every one. The data hold hundreds of thousands of clones, with roughly 95% observed a single time. Material for sequencing was naive CD8+ T cells sorted from blood. These receptors were collected from a woman in her thirties in good health. CDR3s include the opening cysteine and the closing phenylalanine or tryptophan. The D gene is left open where the match is weak. The size field is filled for only some rows; it gives once, few, many or a size class.

TRBV27	.	once	TRBJ2-2	CASKGGAEVFGELFF	TGTGCCAGCAAGGGGGGGGCAGAGGTCTTCGGGGAGCTGTTTTTT
TRBV27	TRBD1	once	TRBJ1-1	CATRAGQGIGEAFF	TGTGCCACTAGGGCGGGACAGGGAATTGGTGAAGCTTTCTTT
TRBV4-2	TRBD2	.	TRBJ2-7	CASSQDRLAGTYEQYF	TGTGCCAGCAGCCAAGATCGGCTAGCGGGAACGTACGAGCAGTACTTC
TRBV7-7	TRBD1	.	TRBJ2-5	CASSLREQGARETQYF	TGTGCCAGCAGCTTAAGAGAACAGGGGGCAAGGGAGACCCAGTACTTC
TRBV7-3	TRBD1	.	TRBJ2-2	CASSPGDRGGPGELFF	TGTGCCAGCAGCCCGGGGGACAGGGGCGGCCCCGGGGAGCTGTTTTTT
TRBV21-1	.	.	TRBJ2-5	CASSKEAKETQYF	TGTGCCAGCAGCAAAGAGGCCAAAGAGACCCAGTACTTC
TRBV4-1	TRBD1	.	TRBJ2-2	CASSLPPDRVGAGELFF	TGCGCCAGCAGCCTCCCCCCCGACAGGGTTGGGGCCGGGGAGCTGTTTTTT
TRBV19	TRBD2	.	TRBJ2-1	CASRLAGGYNEQFF	TGTGCCAGTAGACTAGCGGGAGGCTACAATGAGCAGTTCTTC
TRBV18	.	.	TRBJ2-7	CASSPGQTYEQYF	TGTGCCAGCTCACCAGGACAGACCTACGAGCAGTACTTC
TRBV28	.	.	TRBJ2-7	CASSLGRVYEQYF	TGTGCCAGCAGTTTAGGCAGGGTTTACGAGCAGTACTTC
TRBV27	TRBD2	.	TRBJ2-1	CASTPGGGWREQFF	TGTGCCAGCACCCCTGGGGGGGGGTGGCGGGAGCAGTTCTTC
TRBV2	.	.	TRBJ1-5	CASSVYGYPNQPQHF	TGTGCCAGCAGTGTTTATGGGTATCCGAATCAGCCCCAGCATTTT
TRBV28	TRBD1	once	TRBJ1-2	CASSYRGEGYTF	TGTGCCAGCAGTTACAGGGGTGAAGGCTACACCTTC
TRBV5-4	TRBD2	.	TRBJ2-7	CASSVAGSSYEQYF	TGTGCCAGCAGCGTAGCGGGGAGCTCCTACGAGCAGTACTTC
TRBV27	TRBD1	.	TRBJ2-3	CASSLQGASDTQYF	TGTGCCAGCAGTCTCCAGGGGGCGTCAGATACGCAGTATTTT
TRBV30	TRBD2	.	TRBJ2-2	CAWMAGAGTGELFF	TGTGCCTGGATGGCGGGAGCGGGCACCGGGGAGCTGTTTTTT
TRBV9	TRBD2	.	TRBJ2-3	CASSGRTSGIKNTQYF	TGTGCCAGCAGCGGACGGACTAGCGGGATCAAAAATACGCAGTATTTT
TRBV2	.	.	TRBJ1-5	CASSASRGGKNQPQHF	TGTGCCAGCAGTGCGTCAAGAGGAGGAAAAAATCAGCCCCAGCATTTT
TRBV11-2	TRBD1	.	TRBJ2-3	CASSRSTGVDTQYF	TGTGCCAGCAGCCGCTCCACAGGGGTAGATACGCAGTATTTT
TRBV27	TRBD2	.	TRBJ2-1	CASSLLAGYNEQFF	TGTGCCAGCAGTTTGTTAGCGGGATACAATGAGCAGTTCTTC
TRBV28	TRBD2	.	TRBJ2-1	CAIEPAGGPGNEQFF	TGTGCTATCGAACCGGCGGGAGGGCCTGGTAATGAGCAGTTCTTC
TRBV4-2	.	once	TRBJ1-1	CASSQDAGITEAFF	TGTGCCAGCAGCCAAGATGCGGGGATCACTGAAGCTTTCTTT
TRBV9	TRBD2	.	TRBJ2-7	CASSVVPVRASGSNEQYF	TGTGCCAGCAGCGTAGTCCCTGTGAGGGCTAGCGGGAGTAACGAGCAGTACTTC
TRBV19	TRBD1	.	TRBJ2-7	CASSLQGAGEQYF	TGTGCCAGTAGTCTACAGGGGGCGGGTGAGCAGTACTTC
TRBV19	.	once	TRBJ1-2	CASTPGWGGSNYGYTF	TGTGCCAGTACCCCCGGATGGGGTGGGTCTAACTATGGCTACACCTTC
TRBV19	.	.	TRBJ1-1	CASSIGPNTEAFF	TGTGCCAGTAGTATAGGCCCTAACACCGAAGCTTTCTTT
TRBV29-1	.	.	TRBJ2-7	CSVETGGYEQYF	TGCAGCGTTGAAACAGGCGGTTACGAGCAGTACTTC